Listed below are T cell receptor beta chains from one sample, sequenced in a study of beta chain features in type 1 diabetes. Data came from immunoSEQ multiplex PCR; TCRdb stores just in-frame clones and leaves some out. Among 310,000 or so clones listed, about a tenth were seen once. Material for sequencing was central memory CD4+ T cells from blood. The receptors come from a man under 40 with type 1 diabetes. Each CDR3 is given with its conserved first and last residue. A D gene is named only where the DNA matches it firmly. A clone size is listed for some rows: how often the clone was seen (once, few, many), or a class if it is expanded.

V: TRBV11-2; D: NA; J: TRBJ2-1; size: NA; CDR3: CASSPLEVYNEQFF; DNA: TGTGCCAGCAGCCCCCTGGAGGTCTACAATGAGCAGTTCTTC
V: TRBV6-1; D: NA; J: TRBJ2-1; size: few; CDR3: CASSDVNHNEQFF; DNA: TGTGCCAGCAGCGACGTTAACCACAATGAGCAGTTCTTC
V: TRBV6-4; D: NA; J: TRBJ2-1; size: NA; CDR3: CASSESYGAHNEQFF; DNA: TGTGCCAGCAGTGAGAGCTACGGGGCCCACAATGAGCAGTTCTTC
V: TRBV7-2; D: NA; J: TRBJ2-3; size: few; CDR3: CASSSRGRTDTQYF; DNA: TGTGCCAGCAGCTCCCGGGGTAGGACAGATACGCAGTATTTT
V: TRBV6-5; D: NA; J: TRBJ2-1; size: NA; CDR3: CASSGGGRTNEQFF; DNA: TGTGCCAGCAGTGGCGGGGGCCGCACCAATGAGCAGTTCTTC
V: TRBV6-5; D: TRBD1; J: TRBJ2-7; size: NA; CDR3: CASSWDREFYEQYF; DNA: TGTGCCAGCAGTTGGGACAGGGAGTTCTACGAGCAGTACTTC
V: TRBV30; D: TRBD2; J: TRBJ2-7; size: few; CDR3: CAWSGGGAYEQYF; DNA: TGTGCCTGGAGTGGCGGGGGGGCCTACGAGCAGTACTTC
V: TRBV6-6; D: NA; J: TRBJ1-2; size: NA; CDR3: CASSYSGFYTF; DNA: TGTGCCAGCAGTTACTCGGGATTTTACACCTTC
V: TRBV7-9; D: NA; J: TRBJ2-5; size: few; CDR3: CASSLSTRGETQYF; DNA: TGTGCCAGCAGCTTATCCACCCGGGGGGAGACCCAGTACTTC
V: TRBV30; D: TRBD1; J: TRBJ1-6; size: many; CDR3: CAWSPSGTGNSPLHF; DNA: TGTGCCTGGAGCCCATCCGGGACAGGGAATTCACCCCTCCACTTT
V: TRBV28; D: NA; J: TRBJ1-2; size: NA; CDR3: CASSLGGAGAYGYTF; DNA: TGTGCCAGCAGTTTAGGGGGGGCAGGCGCCTATGGCTACACCTTC
V: TRBV5-6; D: TRBD1; J: TRBJ2-5; size: NA; CDR3: CASTFVGTEETQYF; DNA: TGTGCCAGCACCTTTGTAGGGACAGAAGAGACCCAGTACTTC
V: TRBV29-1; D: NA; J: TRBJ2-5; size: few; CDR3: CSVDELQETQYF; DNA: TGCAGCGTTGATGAGCTTCAAGAGACCCAGTACTTC
V: TRBV29-1; D: NA; J: TRBJ2-1; size: few; CDR3: CSVARQNFNNEQFF; DNA: TGCAGCGTTGCTCGGCAGAATTTTAACAATGAGCAGTTCTTC
V: TRBV6-1; D: NA; J: TRBJ2-5; size: NA; CDR3: CASIVRQTGETQYF; DNA: TGTGCCAGCATCGTACGTCAGACGGGAGAGACCCAGTACTTC
V: TRBV2; D: NA; J: TRBJ2-3; size: NA; CDR3: CASTSTLDTQYF; DNA: TGTGCCAGCACCTCGACCTTGGATACGCAGTATTTT
V: TRBV19; D: NA; J: TRBJ2-1; size: once; CDR3: CASRFEGGPLNEQFF; DNA: TGTGCCAGCAGATTCGAGGGGGGGCCTTTGAATGAGCAGTTCTTC
V: TRBV10-3; D: NA; J: TRBJ2-7; size: NA; CDR3: CAISLTGGATYEQYF; DNA: TGTGCCATCAGTTTAACAGGTGGTGCGACCTACGAGCAGTACTTC
V: TRBV7-2; D: TRBD1; J: TRBJ1-2; size: NA; CDR3: CASSLTGAPNYGYTF; DNA: TGTGCCAGCAGCTTGACAGGGGCCCCAAACTATGGCTACACCTTC
V: TRBV30; D: NA; J: TRBJ1-1; size: few; CDR3: CAWKWSTNTEAFF; DNA: TGTGCCTGGAAGTGGTCGACGAACACTGAAGCTTTCTTT
V: TRBV5-6; D: NA; J: TRBJ1-5; size: NA; CDR3: CASSASSASGQPQHF; DNA: TGTGCCAGCAGCGCCTCTTCGGCCTCAGGGCAGCCCCAGCATTTT
V: TRBV4-1; D: TRBD1; J: TRBJ1-4; size: many; CDR3: CASSQEIQGGTNEKLFF; DNA: TGCGCCAGCAGCCAAGAGATACAGGGGGGGACTAATGAAAAACTGTTTTTT
V: TRBV7-9; D: NA; J: TRBJ2-6; size: few; CDR3: CASSGPGRQSSGANVLTF; DNA: TGTGCCAGCAGTGGTCCGGGACGCCAGAGCTCTGGGGCCAACGTCCTGACTTTC
V: TRBV7-9; D: NA; J: TRBJ2-5; size: NA; CDR3: CASSLETEVETQYF; DNA: TGTGCCAGCAGTTTAGAGACCGAGGTGGAGACCCAGTACTTC
V: TRBV11-2; D: NA; J: TRBJ1-6; size: few; CDR3: CASSLVGQTNSPLHF; DNA: TGTGCCAGCAGCTTAGTAGGGCAGACTAATTCACCCCTCCACTTT
V: TRBV4-3; D: NA; J: TRBJ1-2; size: NA; CDR3: CASSQDQGRINYGYTF; DNA: TGCGCCAGCAGCCAAGATCAAGGACGGATTAACTATGGCTACACCTTC
V: TRBV7-9; D: TRBD1; J: TRBJ1-1; size: NA; CDR3: CASSLAKQGKNTEAFF; DNA: TGTGCCAGCAGCTTAGCCAAACAGGGGAAGAACACTGAAGCTTTCTTT
V: TRBV2; D: NA; J: TRBJ1-2; size: few; CDR3: CASSLTGSDYGYTF; DNA: TGTGCCAGCAGTTTAACAGGATCCGACTATGGCTACACCTTC
V: TRBV28; D: NA; J: TRBJ2-4; size: NA; CDR3: CASTVGGWGNIQYF; DNA: TGTGCCAGCACCGTTGGGGGGTGGGGAAACATTCAGTACTTC
V: TRBV29-1; D: NA; J: TRBJ2-2; size: many; CDR3: CSVTSAGAGELFF; DNA: TGCAGCGTTACATCAGCAGGGGCCGGGGAGCTGTTTTTT
V: TRBV7-6; D: NA; J: TRBJ1-5; size: NA; CDR3: CASSLWGGNQPQHF; DNA: TGTGCCAGCAGCTTATGGGGGGGCAATCAGCCCCAGCATTTT
V: TRBV23-1; D: NA; J: TRBJ1-1; size: many; CDR3: CAGDPNTEAFF; DNA: TGCGCCGGTGACCCTAACACTGAAGCTTTCTTT
V: TRBV28; D: NA; J: TRBJ1-5; size: few; CDR3: CASSLYGQPQHF; DNA: TGTGCCAGCAGTTTATACGGCCAGCCCCAGCATTTT
V: TRBV18; D: TRBD1; J: TRBJ2-7; size: NA; CDR3: CASSPPGTGINEQYF; DNA: TGTGCCAGCTCACCGCCCGGGACAGGGATCAACGAGCAGTACTTC
V: TRBV5-1; D: NA; J: TRBJ2-1; size: NA; CDR3: CASSRGPGREGNEQFF; DNA: TGCGCCAGCAGCCGAGGGCCGGGGCGAGAGGGCAATGAGCAGTTCTTC
V: TRBV6-4; D: TRBD2; J: TRBJ2-1; size: NA; CDR3: CASSEQTSGVSEQFF; DNA: TGTGCCAGCAGTGAACAGACTAGCGGGGTTAGTGAGCAGTTCTTC
V: TRBV5-4; D: NA; J: TRBJ2-5; size: NA; CDR3: CASSFSGTQETQYF; DNA: TGTGCCAGCAGCTTCTCCGGGACACAAGAGACCCAGTACTTC
V: TRBV18; D: NA; J: TRBJ1-2; size: NA; CDR3: CASSRTGDYGYTF; DNA: TGTGCCAGCTCACGGACGGGGGACTATGGCTACACCTTC
V: TRBV11-2; D: NA; J: TRBJ2-3; size: few; CDR3: CASSPRISTDTQYF; DNA: TGTGCCAGCAGCCCCCGGATCTCCACAGATACGCAGTATTTT
V: TRBV7-2; D: NA; J: TRBJ2-2; size: few; CDR3: CASSSGQTNTGELFF; DNA: TGTGCCAGCAGCTCTGGACAGACGAACACCGGGGAGCTGTTTTTT
V: TRBV7-9; D: NA; J: TRBJ2-3; size: NA; CDR3: CASSSLGLADSTDTQYF; DNA: TGTGCCAGCAGCTCCTTGGGGTTAGCGGACTCCACAGATACGCAGTATTTT
V: TRBV27; D: TRBD2; J: TRBJ2-5; size: NA; CDR3: CASSVGRAGGASTQYF; DNA: TGTGCCAGCAGTGTAGGAAGAGCGGGGGGAGCTTCGACCCAGTACTTC
V: TRBV9; D: NA; J: TRBJ2-7; size: few; CDR3: CASSVSAGSSYEQYF; DNA: TGTGCCAGCAGCGTAAGTGCAGGAAGCTCCTACGAGCAGTACTTC
V: TRBV30; D: NA; J: TRBJ1-1; size: NA; CDR3: CAWTIREGTEAFF; DNA: TGTGCCTGGACGATTAGGGAAGGTACTGAAGCTTTCTTT
V: TRBV28; D: TRBD1; J: TRBJ1-2; size: few; CDR3: CASSRGQAYPYGYTF; DNA: TGTGCCAGCAGTCGTGGACAGGCTTACCCTTATGGCTACACCTTC
V: TRBV11-2; D: TRBD1; J: TRBJ1-6; size: NA; CDR3: CASSFGQGYNSPLHF; DNA: TGTGCCAGCAGCTTCGGACAGGGGTATAATTCACCCCTCCACTTT
V: TRBV25-1; D: NA; J: TRBJ1-6; size: NA; CDR3: CASSEYGGAHSPLHF; DNA: TGTGCCAGCAGTGAATATGGGGGGGCGCATTCACCCCTCCACTTT
V: TRBV28; D: NA; J: TRBJ1-1; size: NA; CDR3: CASSLPGGNTEAFF; DNA: TGTGCCAGCAGTTTACCCGGAGGGAACACTGAAGCTTTCTTT
V: TRBV7-7; D: NA; J: TRBJ2-5; size: NA; CDR3: CASAIGAGQETQYF; DNA: TGTGCTAGCGCGATTGGGGCGGGGCAAGAGACCCAGTACTTC
V: TRBV9; D: TRBD1; J: TRBJ2-7; size: NA; CDR3: CASAPTGTGIYEQYF; DNA: TGTGCCAGCGCACCCACCGGGACAGGGATCTACGAGCAGTACTTC
V: TRBV6-6; D: TRBD1; J: TRBJ2-7; size: few; CDR3: CASSSATGAEQYF; DNA: TGTGCCAGCAGTTCCGCTACAGGGGCCGAGCAGTACTTC
V: TRBV4-3; D: NA; J: TRBJ2-3; size: few; CDR3: CASSQDRRDTQYF; DNA: TGCGCCAGCAGCCAAGATCGGCGAGATACGCAGTATTTT
V: TRBV25-1; D: NA; J: TRBJ2-2; size: few; CDR3: CASSSNTGPTGELFF; DNA: TGTGCCAGCAGTAGCAATACAGGGCCCACCGGGGAGCTGTTTTTT
V: TRBV11-3; D: NA; J: TRBJ2-1; size: few; CDR3: CASSFETGSYNEQFF; DNA: TGTGCCAGCAGCTTTGAGACAGGCTCCTACAATGAGCAGTTCTTC
V: TRBV7-2; D: TRBD2; J: TRBJ2-1; size: NA; CDR3: CASSLGLDREQFF; DNA: TGTGCCAGCAGCCTTGGACTAGACCGTGAGCAGTTCTTC
V: TRBV5-1; D: NA; J: TRBJ1-3; size: few; CDR3: CASSLDSPGSGNTIYF; DNA: TGCGCCAGCAGCTTGGATTCCCCAGGGTCTGGAAACACCATATATTTT
V: TRBV5-4; D: NA; J: TRBJ2-3; size: NA; CDR3: CASSRLKRADTQYF; DNA: TGTGCCAGCAGCCGTCTTAAAAGGGCAGATACGCAGTATTTT
V: TRBV30; D: TRBD1; J: TRBJ1-6; size: few; CDR3: CAWREGQGSSPLHF; DNA: TGTGCCTGGAGAGAGGGACAGGGGAGTTCACCCCTCCACTTT
V: TRBV9; D: NA; J: TRBJ2-6; size: NA; CDR3: CASSALSSGANVLTF; DNA: TGTGCCAGCAGCGCCCTTTCCTCTGGGGCCAACGTCCTGACTTTC